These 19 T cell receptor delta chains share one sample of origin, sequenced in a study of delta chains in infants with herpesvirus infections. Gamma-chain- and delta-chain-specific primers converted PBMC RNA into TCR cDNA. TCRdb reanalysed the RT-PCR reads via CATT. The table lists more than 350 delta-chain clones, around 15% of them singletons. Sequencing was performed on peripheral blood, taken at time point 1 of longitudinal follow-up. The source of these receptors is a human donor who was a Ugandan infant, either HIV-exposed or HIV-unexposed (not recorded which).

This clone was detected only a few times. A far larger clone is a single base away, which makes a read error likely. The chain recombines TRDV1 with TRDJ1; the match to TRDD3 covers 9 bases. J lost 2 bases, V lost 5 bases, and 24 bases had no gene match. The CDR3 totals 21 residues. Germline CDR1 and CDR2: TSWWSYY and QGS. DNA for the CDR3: TGTGCTCTTGGGATTCCCGCCTTCCCTCCTGACTGGGGGACCCTTACCGATAAACTCATCTTT. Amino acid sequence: CALGIPAFPPDWGTLTDKLIF.

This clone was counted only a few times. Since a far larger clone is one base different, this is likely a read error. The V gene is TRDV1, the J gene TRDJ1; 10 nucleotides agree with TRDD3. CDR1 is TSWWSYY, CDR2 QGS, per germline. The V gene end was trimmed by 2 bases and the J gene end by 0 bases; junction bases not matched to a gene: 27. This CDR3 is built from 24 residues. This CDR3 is CALGECFFLLCGGIRGKYTDKLIF. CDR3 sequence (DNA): TGTGCTCTTGGGGAATGTTTCTTCCTACTATGTGGGGGGATACGCGGGAAGTACACCGATAAACTCATCTTT.

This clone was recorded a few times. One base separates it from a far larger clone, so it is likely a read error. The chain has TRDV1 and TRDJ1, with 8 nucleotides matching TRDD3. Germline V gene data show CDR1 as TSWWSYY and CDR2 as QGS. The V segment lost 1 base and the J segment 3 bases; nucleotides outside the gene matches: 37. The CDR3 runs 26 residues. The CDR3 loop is CALGEPTTSKDTCLLILGDKADKLIF. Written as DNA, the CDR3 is TGTGCTCTTGGGGAACCGACAACCTCCAAAGATACCTGCCTACTTATCCTGGGGGACAAGGCCGATAAACTCATCTTT.

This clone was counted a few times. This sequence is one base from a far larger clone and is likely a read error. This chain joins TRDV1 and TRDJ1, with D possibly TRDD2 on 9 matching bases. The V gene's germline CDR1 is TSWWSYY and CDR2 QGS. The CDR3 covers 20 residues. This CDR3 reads CALGEGPSYVSGGHPDKHIF. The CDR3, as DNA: TGTGCTCTTGGGGAAGGGCCTTCCTACGTCTCTGGGGGACACCCCGATAAACACATCTTT.

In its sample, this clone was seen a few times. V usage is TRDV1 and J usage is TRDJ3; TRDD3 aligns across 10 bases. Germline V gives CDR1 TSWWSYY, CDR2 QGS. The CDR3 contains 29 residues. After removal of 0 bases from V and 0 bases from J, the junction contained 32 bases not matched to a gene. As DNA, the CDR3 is TGTGCTCTTGGGGAACTGCCCCCTCTTCCTTTTTACCGCAACGACTGGGGGATCCCAAGCTCCTGGGACACCCGACAGATGTTTTTC. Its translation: CALGELPPLPFYRNDWGIPSSWDTRQMFF.

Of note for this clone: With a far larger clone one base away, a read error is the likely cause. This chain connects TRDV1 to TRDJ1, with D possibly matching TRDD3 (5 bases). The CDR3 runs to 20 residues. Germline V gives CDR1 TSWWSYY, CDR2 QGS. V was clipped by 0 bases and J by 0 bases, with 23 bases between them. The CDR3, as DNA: TGTGCTCTTGGGGAACTCCTATTACTACCAACTTGGGATTACACCGATAAACTCATCTTT. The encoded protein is CALGELLLLPTWDYTDKLIF.

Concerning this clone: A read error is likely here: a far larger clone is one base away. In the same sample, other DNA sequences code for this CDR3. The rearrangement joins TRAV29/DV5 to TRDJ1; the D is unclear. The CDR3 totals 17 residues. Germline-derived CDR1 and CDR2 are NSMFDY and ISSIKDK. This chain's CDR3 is CAASGRKTGPGPDKLIF. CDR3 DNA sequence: TGTGCGGCAAGCGGCCGGAAAACCGGCCCCGGGCCCGATAAACTCATCTTT.

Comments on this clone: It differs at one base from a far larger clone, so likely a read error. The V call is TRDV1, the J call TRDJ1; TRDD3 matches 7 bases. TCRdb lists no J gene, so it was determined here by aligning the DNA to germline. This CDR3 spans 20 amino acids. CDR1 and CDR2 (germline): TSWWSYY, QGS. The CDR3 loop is CAHGGSLYWGPLASTDKLIF. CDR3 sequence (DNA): TGTGCTCATGGGGGCTCCCTGTACTGGGGACCTTTGGCGAGCACCGATAAACTCATCTTT.

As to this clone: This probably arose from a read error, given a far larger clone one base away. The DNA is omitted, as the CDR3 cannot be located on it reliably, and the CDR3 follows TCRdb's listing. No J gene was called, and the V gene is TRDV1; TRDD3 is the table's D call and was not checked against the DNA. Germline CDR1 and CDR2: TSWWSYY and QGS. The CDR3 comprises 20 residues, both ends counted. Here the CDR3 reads CALGGSLYWGPLGSTDKLIF.

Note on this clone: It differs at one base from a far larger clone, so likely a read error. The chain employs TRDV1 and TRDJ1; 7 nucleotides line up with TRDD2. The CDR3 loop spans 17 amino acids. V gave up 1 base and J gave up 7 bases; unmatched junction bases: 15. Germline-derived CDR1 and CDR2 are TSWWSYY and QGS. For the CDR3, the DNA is TGTGCTCTTGGGGAACGGGTTCCTACGCCTGGTTACCGTAAACTCATCTTT. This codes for CALGERVPTPGYRKLIF.

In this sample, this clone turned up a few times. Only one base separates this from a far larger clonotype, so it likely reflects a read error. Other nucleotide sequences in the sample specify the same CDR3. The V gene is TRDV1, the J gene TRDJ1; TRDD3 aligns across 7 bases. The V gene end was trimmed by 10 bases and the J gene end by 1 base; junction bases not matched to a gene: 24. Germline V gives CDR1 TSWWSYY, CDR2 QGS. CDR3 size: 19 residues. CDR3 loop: CAPEGAALLGGLTTDKLIF. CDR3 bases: TGTGCTCCCGAAGGGGCTGCCTTGCTGGGGGGTCTAACCACCGATAAACTCATCTTT.

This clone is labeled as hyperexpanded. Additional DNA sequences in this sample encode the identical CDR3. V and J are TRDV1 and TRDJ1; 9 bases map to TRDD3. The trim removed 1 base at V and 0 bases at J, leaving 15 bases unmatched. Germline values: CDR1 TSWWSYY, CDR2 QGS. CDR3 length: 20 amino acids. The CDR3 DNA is TGTGCTCTTGGGGAACAAAGCCTACAAGGGGGATACCCGTACACCGATAAACTCATCTTT. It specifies CALGEQSLQGGYPYTDKLIF.

The CDR3 protein is CSGINAEYMGDACGSALTAQLFF. For the CDR3, the DNA is TGCAGTGGTATCAACGCAGAGTACATGGGGGATGCCTGTGGTAGTGCTTTGACAGCACAACTCTTCTTT. No V gene was called here, but the J gene is TRDJ2; the table gives TRDD3 as D, unverified against the DNA. This CDR3 comprises 23 residues.

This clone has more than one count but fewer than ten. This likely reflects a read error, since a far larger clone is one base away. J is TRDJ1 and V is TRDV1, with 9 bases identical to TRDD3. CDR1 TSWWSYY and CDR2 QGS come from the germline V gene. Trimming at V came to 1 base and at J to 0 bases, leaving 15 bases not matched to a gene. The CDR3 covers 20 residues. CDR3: CALGEQSLQGGYPHTDKLIF. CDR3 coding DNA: TGTGCTCTTGGGGAACAAAGCCTACAAGGGGGATACCCGCACACCGATAAACTCATCTTT.

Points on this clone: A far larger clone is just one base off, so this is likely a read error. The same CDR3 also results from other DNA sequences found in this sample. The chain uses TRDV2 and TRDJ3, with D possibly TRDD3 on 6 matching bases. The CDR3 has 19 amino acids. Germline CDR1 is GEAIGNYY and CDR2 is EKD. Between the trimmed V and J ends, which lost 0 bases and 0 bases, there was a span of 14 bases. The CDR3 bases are TGTGCCTGTGACACCGTACTGGGAGATAGCTCCTGGGACACCCGACAGATGTTTTTC. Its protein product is CACDTVLGDSSWDTRQMFF.

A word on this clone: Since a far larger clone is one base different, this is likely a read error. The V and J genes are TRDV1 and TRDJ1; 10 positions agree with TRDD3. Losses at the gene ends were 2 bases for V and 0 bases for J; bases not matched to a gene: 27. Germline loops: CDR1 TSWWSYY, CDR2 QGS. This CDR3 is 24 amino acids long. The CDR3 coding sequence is TGTGCTCTTGGGGAAGGTTTCTTCCTACTATGTGGGGGGATACGCGGGAATTACACCGATAAACTCATCTTT. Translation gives CALGEGFFLLCGGIRGNYTDKLIF.

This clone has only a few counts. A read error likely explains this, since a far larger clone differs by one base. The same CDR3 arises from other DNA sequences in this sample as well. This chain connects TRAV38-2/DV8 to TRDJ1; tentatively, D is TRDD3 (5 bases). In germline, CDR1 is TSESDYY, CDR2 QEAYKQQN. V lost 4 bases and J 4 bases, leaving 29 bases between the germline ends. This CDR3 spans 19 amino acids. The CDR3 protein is CAYRPNSQRVLGTSDKLIF. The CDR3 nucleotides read TGTGCTTATAGGCCGAATTCCCAACGCGTCCTGGGCACGAGCGATAAACTCATCTTT.

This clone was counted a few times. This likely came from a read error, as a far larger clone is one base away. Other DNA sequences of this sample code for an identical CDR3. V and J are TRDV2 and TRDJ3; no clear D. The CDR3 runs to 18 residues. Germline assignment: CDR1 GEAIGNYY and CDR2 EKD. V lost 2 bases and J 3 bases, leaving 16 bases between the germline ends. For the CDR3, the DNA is TGTGCCTGTGACAGACCTGGAGGACCCCGCTGGGACACCCGACAGATGTTTTTC. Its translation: CACDRPGGPRWDTRQMFF.

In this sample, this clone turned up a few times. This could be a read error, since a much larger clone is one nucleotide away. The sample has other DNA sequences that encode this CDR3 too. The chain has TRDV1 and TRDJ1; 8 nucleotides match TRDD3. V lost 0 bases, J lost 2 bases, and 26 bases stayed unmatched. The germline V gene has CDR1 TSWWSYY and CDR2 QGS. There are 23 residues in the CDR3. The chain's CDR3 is CALGELTLAVTRVDWGDTDKLIF. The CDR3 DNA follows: TGTGCTCTTGGGGAACTTACCCTCGCCGTGACCCGAGTTGACTGGGGGGATACCGATAAACTCATCTTT.